The clone carrying this T cell receptor beta chain has a single count. The data were taken from a study of T cell changes during pregnancy in multiple sclerosis. TCRdb keeps only in-frame clones here, not all; method: immunoSEQ multiplex PCR. Of tens of thousands of clones detected, around 90% appear once; the ten largest clones hold about 5.8%. The material was CD8+ T cells from peripheral blood mononuclear cells, obtained before pregnancy. The receptor's source is a female donor with multiple sclerosis, enrolled in a pregnancy study.

The CDR3 is CASSRTGGWTEAFF. The CDR3 region has the DNA TGCGCCAGCAGCCGGACAGGGGGATGGACTGAAGCTTTCTTT. The J gene is TRBJ1-1, the V gene TRBV5-1; 10 nucleotides align to TRBD1. V shed 4 bases, J shed 5 bases, and the junction held 5 bases outside the gene matches. This CDR3 region has 14 residues. CDR1 is SGHRS and CDR2 is YFSETQ in the germline V gene.